This TCR beta chain was sequenced for a study of T cell repertoires in cytomegalovirus infection. Study context: In public TCR beta signatures, there were indications of both CMV infection and matching HLA type.

TCRdb independently ran MiXCR on the reads; one entry per CDR3 protein. The sample has some 130,000 distinct CDR3 sequences; 32% are singletons. Germline lookup yields CDR1 MNHEY and CDR2 SVGAGI. CDR3 length: 13 residues. V was cut by 0 bases and J by 4 bases, with 6 bases left in between. Study-level findings and limits: HLA-C-restricted, CMV-specific TCR beta clonotypes were dominant ex vivo.

A note on this clonotype: Its antigen is undetermined.

The rearrangement links TRBV6-5 to TRBJ1-2, with D maybe TRBD1 (5 bases). The sequenced sample was CD8+ T cells from cultured PBMCs, obtained from culture after CMV antigen stimulation. This receptor was identified in a human donor in good health (CMV status not recorded). Some clones in this sample may be carry-over from other donors' samples. CDR3 bases: TGTGCCAGCAGTTACTCAGGGACCTATGGCTACACCTTC. Translated: CASSYSGTYGYTF.